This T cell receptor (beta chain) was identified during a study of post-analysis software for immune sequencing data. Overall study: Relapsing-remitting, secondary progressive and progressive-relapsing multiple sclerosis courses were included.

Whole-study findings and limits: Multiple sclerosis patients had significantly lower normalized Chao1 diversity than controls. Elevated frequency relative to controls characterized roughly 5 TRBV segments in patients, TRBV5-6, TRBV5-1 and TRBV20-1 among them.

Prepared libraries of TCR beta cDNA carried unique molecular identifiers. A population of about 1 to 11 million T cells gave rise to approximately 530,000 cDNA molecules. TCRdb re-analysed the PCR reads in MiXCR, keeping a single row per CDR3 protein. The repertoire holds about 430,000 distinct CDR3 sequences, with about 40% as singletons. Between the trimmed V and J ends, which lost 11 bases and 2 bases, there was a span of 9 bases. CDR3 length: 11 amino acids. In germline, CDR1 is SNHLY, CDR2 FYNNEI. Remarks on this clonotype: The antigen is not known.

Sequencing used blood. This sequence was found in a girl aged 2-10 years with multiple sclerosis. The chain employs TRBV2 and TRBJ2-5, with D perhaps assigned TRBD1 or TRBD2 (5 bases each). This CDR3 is CAGGVQETQYF. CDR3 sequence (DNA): TGTGCCGGGGGTGTTCAAGAGACCCAGTACTTC.